The clone carrying this TCR beta chain was observed many times. Its specificity is unknown. The sample originates from a study of T cell repertoires in cytomegalovirus infection. Germline CDR1 is LNHDA and CDR2 is SQIVND (reference sequence). The CDR3 consists of 12 residues. V was clipped by 4 bases and J by 7 bases, with 10 bases between them. One entry per CDR3 protein, called by TCRdb with MiXCR from the reads. This sample has approximately 500,000 distinct CDR3 sequences; approximately 15% occur once, and the top ten carry 20% to 30%. Study observations and caveats: The ex vivo response was dominated by HLA-C-restricted CMV-specific TCR beta clonotypes.

The receptor comes from a human donor in good health (CMV status not recorded). Some clones in this sample may be carry-over from other donors' samples. The chain couples TRBV19 to TRBJ1-1; no clear D gene. The source material was CD8+ T cells from PBMCs. The CDR3 is CASSTWGVEAFF. For the CDR3, the DNA is TGTGCCAGTAGTACTTGGGGAGTTGAAGCTTTCTTT.